This T cell receptor (beta chain) was captured in a study of blood T cell repertoires in COVID-19. In the study overall: The study drew acute and convalescent COVID-19 samples from the United States, Italy and Spain. In each case, the material was cDNA or gDNA derived from T cells, B-cell-depleted T cells, or PBMCs.

This CDR3 spans 15 amino acids. From germline, CDR1 is SGHNT and CDR2 YYREEE (reference sequence). V shed 3 bases, J shed 4 bases, and the junction held 5 bases outside the gene matches. Per the study methods: Reference gene primer amplification in the assay estimated nucleated cell counts. Assay: immunoSEQ multiplex PCR; the TCRdb copy retains only in-frame clones and omits some. V, J and clone size were drawn from that table, and D and trimming were deduced from the DNA. Here the sample spans tens of thousands of clones, just over 85% being singletons. This clonotype originated in a human donor in a cohort sampled during active COVID-19. The gene calls are TRBV5-4 and TRBJ1-4; 8 bases are shared with TRBD1. The sequencing input was peripheral blood. The CDR3 DNA sequence: TGTGCCAGCAGCTATGGACAGGGCATTAATGAAAAACTGTTTTTT. Its translation is CASSYGQGINEKLFF.